Below are 29 T cell receptor beta chains sequenced from a single sample in a study of monozygotic twins with inflammatory bowel disease. TCRdb re-called the 5' RACE reads; one entry per CDR3 protein, DNA not given. The table lists 350,000 to 400,000 distinct CDR3 sequences. The sample comprised blood. The receptor set was obtained from a human donor with ulcerative colitis or Crohn's disease, or a healthy co-twin of an affected twin (not recorded which).

This chain connects TRBV9 to TRBJ1-1; lacking DNA, the TRBD1 call made by TCRdb goes unchecked. The CDR3 contains 15 residues. Germline V CDR1 and CDR2: SGDLS, YYNGEE. CDR3: CASSPGTGANTEAFF.

This sequence joins TRBV20-1 and TRBJ2-5; TCRdb lists TRBD2, though no DNA is available to test this call. The CDR3 spans 16 residues. Per the germline V gene, CDR1 is DFQATT and CDR2 is SNEGSKA (reference sequence). The CDR3 here is CSARKGTSGGFETQYF.

The chain couples TRBV29-1 to TRBJ2-3; as DNA is missing, the TRBD2 call by TCRdb cannot be tested. Per the germline V gene, CDR1 is SQVTM and CDR2 is ANQGSEA. CDR3 length: 12 amino acids. CDR3: CSVGLAQDTQYF.

The chain joins TRBV9 to TRBJ2-3; TCRdb designates TRBD2, a call that cannot be tested without DNA. The CDR3 covers 18 residues. Per the germline V gene, CDR1 is SGDLS and CDR2 is YYNGEE. CDR3 amino acids: CASSVAAGGHSRGDTQYF.

The chain carries TRBV6-2 or TRBV6-3 and TRBJ2-5; with no DNA, the TCRdb D assignment of TRBD2 cannot be verified. The germline gives CDR1 MNHEY, CDR2 SVGEGT. CDR3 length: 13 amino acids. The CDR3 sequence is CAIQLAGQETQYF.

This chain connects TRBV5-1 to TRBJ1-2; TCRdb outputs TRBD1, but without DNA this stays unchecked. The CDR3 contains 14 residues. CDR1 is SGHRS and CDR2 is YFSETQ in the germline V gene. CDR3 residues: CASSSGDSTYGYTF.

The rearrangement uses TRBV5-1 and TRBJ1-5; TCRdb's assignment of TRBD1 cannot be checked, as there is no DNA. Germline V CDR1 and CDR2: SGHRS, YFSETQ. The CDR3 loop spans 15 amino acids. The CDR3 protein is CASSSTGHGVGPQHF.

The rearrangement links TRBV4-3 to TRBJ2-3; TCRdb's D gene call, TRBD2, goes unchecked for lack of DNA. The CDR3 extends over 17 amino acids. Germline V gene sequence: CDR1 LGHNA, CDR2 YSLEER. This CDR3 is CASSQTPGLAGEDTQYF.

The CDR3 loop reads CASSEPGLTSYNEQFF. The rearrangement links TRBV6-1 to TRBJ2-1; TCRdb's assignment of TRBD2 cannot be checked, as there is no DNA. This CDR3 region has 16 residues. Germline V lookup: CDR1 MNHNS, CDR2 SASEGT.

V is TRBV29-1 and J is TRBJ2-5; checking the TCRdb D call of TRBD1 is not possible without DNA. Germline CDR1 reads SQVTM; CDR2 reads ANQGSEA. This CDR3 has 12 residues. This CDR3 is CSGRQGTETQYF.

This chain uses TRBV7-9 with TRBJ2-7; TCRdb returns TRBD1, unconfirmable since there is no DNA. CDR3 length equals 15 residues. Germline V gene sequence: CDR1 SEHNR, CDR2 FQNEAQ (reference sequence). The CDR3 loop is CASSSTRSGGYEQYF.

V usage is TRBV6-2 or TRBV6-3 and J usage is TRBJ2-3. CDR1 is MNHEY and CDR2 is SVGEGT in the germline V gene. The CDR3 sequence is 13 residues long. The CDR3 here is CASSYPRGDTQYF.

The V gene is TRBV3-1, the J gene TRBJ2-3; TCRdb outputs TRBD2, but without DNA this stays unchecked. Germline V gene sequence: CDR1 LGHDT, CDR2 YNNKEL (reference sequence). The CDR3 covers 16 residues. CDR3 region: CASSPRLAGDTDTQYF.

J is TRBJ2-5 and V is TRBV24-1; TCRdb reports TRBD2, a call that lacks DNA to check it against. Germline CDR1 reads KGHDR; CDR2 reads SFDVKD. The CDR3 is 14 amino acids. The CDR3 loop reads CATSETGTSRTQYF.

The CDR3 is CSANTGGKETQYF. The chain couples TRBV20-1 to TRBJ2-5; TCRdb picks TRBD1, but there is no DNA to check that call. This CDR3 has 13 residues. From germline, CDR1 is DFQATT and CDR2 SNEGSKA (reference sequence).

This chain's CDR3 is CASSFSGVSQPQHF. V is TRBV12-3 or TRBV12-4 and J is TRBJ1-5; absent DNA, TCRdb's TRBD1 call cannot be checked. CDR3 size: 14 residues.

The chain uses TRBV5-1 and TRBJ2-3; TCRdb reports TRBD1, a call that lacks DNA to check it against. The CDR3 loop spans 15 amino acids. Germline assignment: CDR1 SGHRS and CDR2 YFSETQ. CDR3 protein: CASSSSPQGTDTQYF.

Here the CDR3 reads CASSLDGTERTDTQYF. The chain uses TRBV5-1 and TRBJ2-3; TCRdb gives TRBD1 as the D gene, but with no DNA this cannot be confirmed. The CDR3 is 16 amino acids. CDR1 SGHRS and CDR2 YFSETQ come from the germline V gene.

The CDR3 here is CASSESGAGGANVLTF. This sequence joins TRBV2 and TRBJ2-6; TCRdb outputs TRBD1, but without DNA this stays unchecked. The CDR3 length is 16 residues. In germline, CDR1 is SNHLY, CDR2 FYNNEI.

CDR3 sequence: CASSPSGGNKNQPQHF. The rearrangement joins TRBV5-1 to TRBJ1-5; there is no DNA to check the TCRdb D call of TRBD1. Germline lookup yields CDR1 SGHRS and CDR2 YFSETQ. The length of the CDR3 is 16 residues. Full variable domain (missing parts from reference TRBV5-1 and TRBJ1-5): KAGVTQTPRYLIKTRGQQVTLSCSPISGHRSVSWYQQTPGQGLQFLFEYFSETQRNKGNFPGRFSGRQFSNSRSEMNVSTLELGDSALYLCASSPSGGNKNQPQHFGDGTRLSIL.

The chain is built from TRBV6-5 and TRBJ2-1; TCRdb's D gene call, TRBD1, goes unchecked for lack of DNA. CDR3 length: 16 amino acids. In germline, CDR1 is MNHEY, CDR2 SVGAGI. The CDR3: CASSYSTGPIYNEQFF.

The gene calls are TRBV12-3 or TRBV12-4 and TRBJ2-2; TCRdb gives TRBD1 as the D gene, but with no DNA this cannot be confirmed. The CDR3 is made up of 16 amino acids. The CDR3 spells CASSLQGQANTGELFF.

The chain carries TRBV6-4 and TRBJ2-3; the D call from TCRdb, TRBD2, cannot be confirmed without DNA. Germline V lookup: CDR1 MRHNA, CDR2 SNTAGT. This CDR3 comprises 15 residues. The CDR3 is CASSASGGPEDTQYF.

The V gene is TRBV18, the J gene TRBJ2-2; absent DNA, TCRdb's TRBD1 call cannot be checked. The CDR3 is 14 amino acids. The germline V gene encodes CDR1 KGHSH and CDR2 LQKENI. The CDR3 reads CASSGATGTGELFF. Complete variable domain (other parts from reference TRBV18 and TRBJ2-2): NAGVMQNPRHLVRRRGQEARLRCSPMKGHSHVYWYRQLPEEGLKFMVYLQKENIIDESGMPKERFSAEFPKEGPSILRIQQVVRGDSAAYFCASSGATGTGELFFGEGSRLTVL.

The gene calls are TRBV6-5 and TRBJ1-2; the D gene TCRdb calls, TRBD1, cannot be checked with no DNA. Germline V gives CDR1 MNHEY, CDR2 SVGAGI. The CDR3 runs to 15 residues. CDR3 loop: CASSYDPGGPYGYTF.

V is TRBV28 and J is TRBJ2-1; no DNA is available, so the TRBD2 call from TCRdb remains unchecked. CDR1 and CDR2 (germline): MDHEN, SYDVKM. The CDR3 has 18 residues. CDR3 sequence reads: CASSSSSGLGVSYNEQFF.

The V call is TRBV18, the J call TRBJ2-3. Germline V gene data show CDR1 as KGHSH and CDR2 as LQKENI. The CDR3 is 12 amino acids. The CDR3 spells CASSHSFDTQYF.

The chain joins TRBV24-1 to TRBJ2-1; TCRdb calls TRBD1, which cannot be checked without DNA. Germline values: CDR1 KGHDR, CDR2 SFDVKD. CDR3 length: 15 residues. The CDR3 loop is CATSYAGTKGNEQFF.

The CDR3 loop is CASSYSGGRGLETQYF. This sequence joins TRBV6-5 and TRBJ2-5; lacking DNA, the TRBD1 call made by TCRdb goes unchecked. Germline-derived CDR1 and CDR2 are MNHEY and SVGAGI. The CDR3 totals 16 residues.